These 21 T cell receptor beta chains came from one sample sequenced in a study of shared clonotypes between healthy human individuals. Measured with immunoSEQ multiplex PCR; TCRdb has only the in-frame clones, and not every one. The repertoire has around 700,000 clones, 60% to 75% of them found once; the top ten carry around 1.7%. The sample taken for sequencing was memory CD4+ T cells sorted from blood. The subset: CD45RA-negative fraction. These receptors came from a woman aged 25 to 39 in good health.

This chain joins TRBV2 and TRBJ1-4; 10 bases fit TRBD1. The CDR3 extends over 13 amino acids. J gave up 8 bases and V 10 bases, and 7 bases lay outside the gene matches. Germline V gene data show CDR1 as SNHLY and CDR2 as FYNNEI. The CDR3 DNA reads TGTGCCAACCGACAGGGGGCAAGGGAAAAACTGTTTTTT. Protein: CANRQGAREKLFF.

The chain recombines TRBV15 with TRBJ2-3; D is possibly TRBD2 (6 bases). This CDR3 is 16 amino acids long. Germline lookup yields CDR1 LNHNV and CDR2 YYDKDF (reference sequence). Trimming left V 0 bases short and J 6 bases short, with 16 bases between. The CDR3 is CATSRDRGWGEDTQYF. The CDR3 nucleotides are TGTGCCACCAGCAGAGATAGAGGCTGGGGGGAGGATACGCAGTATTTT.

This clone was seen just once. The chain uses TRBV11-2 and TRBJ2-1, with TRBD2 matching 8 bases. V dropped 5 bases and J dropped 4; count of bases not matched to a gene: 7. Germline V CDR1 and CDR2: SGHAT, FQNNGV. This CDR3 comprises 15 residues. The CDR3 reads CASSIKRGRYNEQFF. Written as DNA, the CDR3 is TGTGCCAGCAGCATAAAGCGGGGGCGTTACAATGAGCAGTTCTTC.

This chain joins TRBV28 and TRBJ1-5; 9 nucleotides agree with TRBD1. The CDR3 length is 17 residues. The V gene end was trimmed by 3 bases and the J gene end by 4 bases; junction bases not matched to a gene: 10. Per germline, CDR1 MDHEN and CDR2 SYDVKM. The DNA for the CDR3 is TGTGCCAGCAGTTTTCGGGGGACCGGGACAGGGAATCAGCCCCAGCATTTT. Its protein product is CASSFRGTGTGNQPQHF.

This clone is a singleton in its sample. The genes are TRBV9 and TRBJ1-5; TRBD1 is a possible D gene (5 bases). The germline V and J ends were trimmed by 0 bases and 7 bases, with 11 bases remaining between them. The CDR3 consists of 14 residues. The germline gives CDR1 SGDLS, CDR2 YYNGEE. DNA of the CDR3: TGTGCCAGCAGCGTAGGGACATCGCGACAGCCCCAGCATTTT. This translates into CASSVGTSRQPQHF.

V gene TRBV5-1 combines with J gene TRBJ1-1, with TRBD1 matching 8 bases. After removal of 1 base from V and 4 bases from J, the junction contained 6 bases not matched to a gene. Per germline, CDR1 SGHRS and CDR2 YFSETQ. The CDR3 sequence is 15 residues long. CDR3 DNA: TGCGCCAGCAGCTTGAGACAGGGGTGGACCACTGAAGCTTTCTTT. It yields the protein CASSLRQGWTTEAFF. Drawing the rest from reference TRBV5-1 and TRBJ1-1, the complete variable domain is KAGVTQTPRYLIKTRGQQVTLSCSPISGHRSVSWYQQTPGQGLQFLFEYFSETQRNKGNFPGRFSGRQFSNSRSEMNVSTLELGDSALYLCASSLRQGWTTEAFFGQGTRLTVV.

The rearrangement joins TRBV7-2 to TRBJ1-3, with 7 nucleotides matching TRBD1. The CDR3 sequence is 15 residues long. The germline gives CDR1 SGHTA, CDR2 FQGNSA. V lost 5 bases, J lost 2 bases, and 6 bases stayed unmatched. Here the CDR3 reads CASSAWTGTGNTIYF. The CDR3 DNA follows: TGTGCCAGCAGCGCCTGGACAGGTACTGGAAACACCATATATTTT.

On this clone: One junction end disagrees with the germline gene, perhaps due to a read error. V and J are TRBV7-9 and TRBJ2-1; D might be TRBD1 or TRBD2, each matching 5 bases. CDR3 length: 13 amino acids. Germline CDR1 SEHNR, CDR2 FQNEAQ (reference sequence). CDR3 sequence reads: CASSFWGSDEQFF. The CDR3 DNA is TGTGCCAGCAGCTTTTGGGGGAGCGATGAGCAATTCTTC.

In regard to this clone: The same CDR3 can be traced to other DNA sequences in this sample. This sequence joins TRBV28 and TRBJ2-1; D uncertain. Deletions cut 7 bases from V and 0 bases from J, with 10 bases between. Germline values: CDR1 MDHEN, CDR2 SYDVKM. The CDR3 spans 14 residues. The CDR3 region is CASIGGSSYNEQFF. The CDR3 region has the DNA TGTGCCAGCATTGGCGGTAGCTCCTACAATGAGCAGTTCTTC.

The chain employs TRBV5-1 and TRBJ2-7; 12 bases map to TRBD2. V shed 0 bases, J shed 5 bases, and the junction held 3 bases outside the gene matches. There are 15 residues in the CDR3. From germline, CDR1 is SGHRS and CDR2 YFSETQ. The CDR3: CASSLASSGRDEQYF. CDR3 DNA: TGCGCCAGCAGCTTGGCGTCTAGCGGGAGGGACGAGCAGTACTTC. The whole variable domain, filled in from reference TRBV5-1 and TRBJ2-7, reads KAGVTQTPRYLIKTRGQQVTLSCSPISGHRSVSWYQQTPGQGLQFLFEYFSETQRNKGNFPGRFSGRQFSNSRSEMNVSTLELGDSALYLCASSLASSGRDEQYFGPGTRLTVT.

This clone appeared many times. Germline is not matched at one junction end, which may reflect a read error. The rearrangement joins TRBV30 to TRBJ1-4, with D tentatively TRBD1 (5 bases). This CDR3 is 14 amino acids long. CDR1 is GTSNPN and CDR2 is SVGIG in the germline V gene (reference sequence). The CDR3 DNA reads as TGTGCCTGGAATAAGGACATGTCTAACGAAAAACTGTTTTTT. This codes for CAWNKDMSNEKLFF.

This sequence joins TRBV7-8 and TRBJ2-1, with TRBD2 as a possible D gene (5 bases). The V end was cut by 0 bases, the J end by 2 bases, with 8 bases between. Germline V gives CDR1 SGHVS, CDR2 FQNEAQ. This CDR3 is 15 amino acids long. CDR3 residues: CASSLASDAYNEQFF. The CDR3 bases are TGTGCCAGCAGCTTAGCTAGCGACGCCTACAATGAGCAGTTCTTC.

The gene calls are TRBV11-2 and TRBJ2-7; TRBD2 matches at 8 bases. The germline V gene has CDR1 SGHAT and CDR2 FQNNGV. This CDR3 has 17 amino acids. V was pared by 4 bases and J by 2 bases, with 13 bases of the junction left unmatched. Written as DNA, the CDR3 is TGTGCCAGCAGCTCCCCCCAAGGGCGGGGGGCCGCCTACGAGCAGTACTTC. Translated, it gives CASSSPQGRGAAYEQYF.

This clone was detected once. The chain couples TRBV5-8 to TRBJ2-1; no clear D gene. V lost 0 bases to trimming and J lost 0 bases, with 10 bases between them. CDR3 length: 16 residues. The germline gives CDR1 SGHTS, CDR2 YDEGEE. The CDR3 sequence is CASSLARVVSYNEQFF. The CDR3 coding sequence is TGTGCCAGCAGCTTGGCCCGGGTGGTCTCCTACAATGAGCAGTTCTTC. The full variable domain, its missing parts supplied by reference TRBV5-8 and TRBJ2-1, is EAGVTQSPTHLIKTRGQQATLRCSPISGHTSVYWYQQALGLGLQFLLWYDEGEERNRGNFPPRFSGRQFPNYSSELNVNALELEDSALYLCASSLARVVSYNEQFFGPGTRLTVL.

The rearrangement uses TRBV10-2 and TRBJ2-7; 15 bases are a match to TRBD2. V was pared by 6 bases and J by 6 bases, with 6 bases of the junction left unmatched. This CDR3 spans 15 amino acids. Per the germline V gene, CDR1 is WSHSY and CDR2 is SAAADI. The CDR3 region has the DNA TGCGCCAGCAGGAACACGGGACTAGCGGGAGGCGAGCAGTACTTC. Its protein product is CASRNTGLAGGEQYF.

The gene calls are TRBV18 and TRBJ2-7; 10 positions match TRBD2. The V and J ends lost 2 bases and 6 bases, in that order; junction bases with no gene match: 7. Per the germline V gene, CDR1 is KGHSH and CDR2 is LQKENI. This CDR3 has 15 residues. CDR3 sequence (DNA): TGTGCCAGCTCACCAAGAGCGGGAGGGCCCTCCGAGCAGTACTTC. Its translation: CASSPRAGGPSEQYF.

This clone was picked up a small number of times. The gene calls are TRBV5-4 and TRBJ2-7; 7 nucleotides line up with TRBD1. Germline assignment: CDR1 SGHNT and CDR2 YYREEE (reference sequence). The CDR3 consists of 15 residues. J was trimmed by 2 bases and V by 0 bases; bases with no gene match: 5. This CDR3 is CASSLGTGQTYEQYF. CDR3 coding DNA: TGTGCCAGCAGCTTGGGGACAGGACAGACCTACGAGCAGTACTTC.

The chain is built from TRBV6-5 and TRBJ1-2; 8 nucleotides line up with TRBD1. The CDR3 covers 15 residues. V shed 0 bases and J 8 bases; nucleotides not matched to a gene: 8. The V gene's germline CDR1 is MNHEY and CDR2 SVGAGI. The CDR3 DNA follows: TGTGCCAGCAGTTACTCCGAAAAAAACAGGGGGGGCTACACCTTC. Translated: CASSYSEKNRGGYTF.

The V call is TRBV23-1, the J call TRBJ1-5, with no clear D. Being an ORF, TRBV23-1 has a function that is uncertain. Deletions cut 2 bases from V and 5 bases from J, with 16 bases between. The CDR3 covers 16 residues. CDR3 sequence reads: CASSQPALGWDQPQHF. CDR3 DNA: TGCGCCAGCAGTCAACCGGCGCTGGGGTGGGATCAGCCCCAGCATTTT.

This clone was seen many times. The genes are TRBV28 and TRBJ1-2; D is unclear. Trimming pared 2 bases from V and 2 bases from J, leaving 12 bases between. CDR1 MDHEN and CDR2 SYDVKM come from the germline V gene. The length of the CDR3 is 15 residues. The CDR3 here is CASSLTEAGNYGYTF. CDR3 DNA: TGTGCCAGCAGTTTAACGGAAGCCGGGAACTATGGCTACACCTTC.

The chain couples TRBV28 to TRBJ1-2; 7 positions agree with TRBD1. This CDR3 contains 13 residues. Germline V gene data show CDR1 as MDHEN and CDR2 as SYDVKM. V lost 7 bases and J lost 3; bases outside the gene matches: 5. In DNA, the CDR3 is TGTGCCAGCACGTCCGGGACAGACTATGGCTACACCTTC. Translated: CASTSGTDYGYTF.